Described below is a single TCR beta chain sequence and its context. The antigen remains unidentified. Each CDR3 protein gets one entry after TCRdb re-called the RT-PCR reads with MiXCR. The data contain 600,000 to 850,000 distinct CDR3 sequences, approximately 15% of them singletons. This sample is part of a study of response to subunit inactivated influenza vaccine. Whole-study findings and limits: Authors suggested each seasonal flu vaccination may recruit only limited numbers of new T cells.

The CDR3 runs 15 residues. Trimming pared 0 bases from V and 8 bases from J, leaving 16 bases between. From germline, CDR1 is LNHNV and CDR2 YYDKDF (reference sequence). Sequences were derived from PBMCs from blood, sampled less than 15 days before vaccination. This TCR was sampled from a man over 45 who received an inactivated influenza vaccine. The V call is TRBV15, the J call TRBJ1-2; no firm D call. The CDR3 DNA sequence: TGTGCCACCAGCAGAGATTATTCGGTACTAGGAGGCTACACCTTC. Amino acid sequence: CATSRDYSVLGGYTF.